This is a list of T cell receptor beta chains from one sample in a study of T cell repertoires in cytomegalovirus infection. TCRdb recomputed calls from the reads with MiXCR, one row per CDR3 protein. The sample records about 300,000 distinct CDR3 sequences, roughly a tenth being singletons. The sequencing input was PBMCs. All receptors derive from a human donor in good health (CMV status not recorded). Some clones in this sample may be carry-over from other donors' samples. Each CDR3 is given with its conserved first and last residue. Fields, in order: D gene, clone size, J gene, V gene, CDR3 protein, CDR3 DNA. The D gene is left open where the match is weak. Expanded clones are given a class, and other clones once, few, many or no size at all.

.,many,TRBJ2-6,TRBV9,CASSVDSGLSGANVLTF,TGTGCCAGCAGCGTAGATTCGGGACTCTCTGGGGCCAACGTCCTGACTTTC
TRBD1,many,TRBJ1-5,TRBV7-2,CASSLAGQGVRQPQHF,TGTGCCAGCAGCTTAGCGGGACAGGGGGTTCGACAGCCCCAGCATTTT
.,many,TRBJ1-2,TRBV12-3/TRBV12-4,CASSLAIGGYTF,TGTGCCAGCAGTTTAGCGATCGGGGGCTACACCTTC
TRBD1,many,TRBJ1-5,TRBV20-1,CSAGGQAGQPQHF,TGCAGTGCTGGGGGACAGGCTGGGCAGCCCCAGCATTTT
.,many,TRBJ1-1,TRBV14,CASSPRRRGVNTEAFF,TGTGCCAGCAGCCCACGGAGAAGGGGGGTGAACACTGAAGCTTTCTTT
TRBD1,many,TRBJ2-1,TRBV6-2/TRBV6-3,CASITGTGPTKFF,TGTGCCAGCATCACCGGGACAGGCCCCACGAAGTTCTTC
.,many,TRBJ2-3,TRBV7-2,CASSVSRVDTQYF,TGTGCCAGCAGCGTATCCAGGGTGGATACGCAGTATTTT
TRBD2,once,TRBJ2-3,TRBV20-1,CSAAETSGGPNTQYF,TGCAGTGCTGCCGAGACTAGCGGGGGCCCAAATACGCAGTATTTT
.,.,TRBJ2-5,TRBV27,CASSGLGTQYF,TGTGCCAGCAGTGGCCTTGGGACCCAGTACTTC
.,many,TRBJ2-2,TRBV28,CASSHGSTNTGELFF,TGTGCCAGCAGTCACGGGTCCACGAACACCGGGGAGCTGTTTTTT
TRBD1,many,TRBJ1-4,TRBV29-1,CSVGDRRSGKLFF,TGCAGCGTTGGGGACAGGAGGAGCGGAAAACTGTTTTTT
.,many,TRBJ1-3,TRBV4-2,CASSPGTGRNTIYF,TGTGCCAGCAGCCCCGGGACGGGGAGAAACACCATATATTTT
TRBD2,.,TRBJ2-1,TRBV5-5,CASSDGTSGGYYNEQFF,TGTGCCAGCAGCGACGGGACTAGCGGGGGGTATTACAATGAGCAGTTCTTC
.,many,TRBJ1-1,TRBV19,CASSNSANTEAFF,TGTGCCAGTAGCAACAGCGCCAACACTGAAGCTTTCTTT
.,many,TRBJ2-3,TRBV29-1,CSVDSTTDTQYF,TGCAGCGTTGATTCTACCACAGATACGCAGTATTTT
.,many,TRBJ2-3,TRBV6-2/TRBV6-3,CASFRWGDKPDTQYF,TGTGCCAGTTTCCGGTGGGGGGATAAACCTGATACGCAGTATTTT
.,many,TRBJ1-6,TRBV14,CASSQGPRHLYSPLHF,TGTGCCAGCAGCCAAGGCCCGCGTCACTTGTATTCACCCCTCCACTTT
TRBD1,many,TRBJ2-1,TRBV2,CASSEEGMGQGFYEQFF,TGTGCCAGCAGTGAAGAGGGTATGGGACAGGGATTTTATGAGCAGTTCTTC
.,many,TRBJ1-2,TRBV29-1,CSGKGVRSDGYTF,TGCAGCGGGAAGGGTGTTCGGAGCGATGGCTACACCTTC
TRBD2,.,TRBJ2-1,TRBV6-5,CASSYSRLAGMDEQFF,TGTGCCAGCAGTTACTCAAGACTAGCGGGGATGGATGAGCAGTTCTTC
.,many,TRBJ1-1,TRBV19,CASSILRDGLLGTEAFF,TGTGCCAGTAGTATTCTTCGGGACGGCCTTTTAGGGACTGAAGCTTTCTTT
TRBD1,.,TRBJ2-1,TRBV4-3,CASSRSGQGYNEQFF,TGCGCCAGCAGCCGAAGCGGACAGGGTTACAATGAGCAGTTCTTC
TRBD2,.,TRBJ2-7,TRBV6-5,CASSSVSGSYEQYF,TGTGCCAGCAGTTCGGTTAGCGGGTCCTACGAGCAGTACTTC
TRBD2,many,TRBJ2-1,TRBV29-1,CSVRRLAGGPEAYNEQFF,TGCAGCGTTAGGAGACTAGCGGGGGGGCCAGAGGCCTACAATGAGCAGTTCTTC